This is a list of T cell receptor beta chains from one sample in a study of neurological immune-mediated disorders. TCRdb re-called the 5' RACE reads with MiXCR, one entry per CDR3 protein. The sample lists over 45,000 distinct CDR3 sequences, under 3.5% occurring once. Source material: PBMCs. These receptor sequences come from a woman between 50 and 59 years old with multiple sclerosis. The CDR3 runs from the conserved cysteine through the conserved F or W. A D gene is named only where the DNA matches it firmly. Only part of the rows carry a size: once, few, many, or a class if the clone is expanded.

>TRBV20-1|TRBJ2-7|-|many
TGCAGTGCTAGTGCGGTCGAGCAGTACTTC
CSASAVEQYF
>TRBV6-2/TRBV6-3|TRBJ1-2|-|many
TGTGCCAGCAGTTACTCAGGGGGTCGGTATGGCTACACCTTC
CASSYSGGRYGYTF
>TRBV20-1|TRBJ2-7|-|many
TGCAGTGCTAGATTGCAGGGAGGTACGAGCGAGCAGTACTTC
CSARLQGGTSEQYF
>TRBV20-1|TRBJ2-3|-|many
TGCAGTGCTAGAGACCCGGGAGTGGGCACAGATACGCAGTATTTT
CSARDPGVGTDTQYF
>TRBV29-1|TRBJ1-1|TRBD1|many
TGCAGCGTTCGTCGGGACAGGGTGAACACTGAAGCTTTCTTT
CSVRRDRVNTEAFF
>TRBV29-1|TRBJ2-3|-|many
TGCAGCGTCGGAGGGGGCACAGATACGCAGTATTTT
CSVGGGTDTQYF
>TRBV9|TRBJ2-7|-|many
TGTGCCAGCAGCGCGGACGGATACGAGCAGTACTTC
CASSADGYEQYF
>TRBV20-1|TRBJ2-3|-|many
TGCAGTGCTACTCACCCGACAATGGCTAGGGGTGGTACGCAGTATTTT
CSATHPTMARGGTQYF
>TRBV7-2|TRBJ2-5|-|many
TGTGCCAGCAGACGAGGGGGAATACAAGAGACCCAGTACTTC
CASRRGGIQETQYF
>TRBV20-1|TRBJ2-1|TRBD2|many
TGCAGTGGGCTCGGGACTAGCGGCCAACGGGGTGAGCAGTTCTTC
CSGLGTSGQRGEQFF
>TRBV5-1|TRBJ2-1|-|many
TGCGCCAGCAGCTTGCAGGCCCCGGGGTACAATGAGCAGTTCTTC
CASSLQAPGYNEQFF
>TRBV19|TRBJ1-5|TRBD1|many
TGTGCCAGTAGTATATTGGGACAGGGTTTCTCGCCCCAGCATTTT
CASSILGQGFSPQHF
>TRBV29-1|TRBJ2-3|-|many
TGCAGCGTTGTTCCGATCAGTTCGAGGGTCACAGATACGCAGTATTTT
CSVVPISSRVTDTQYF
>TRBV28|TRBJ2-7|-|-
TGTGCCAGCAGTTTTTCCGGGGTCTACGAGCAGTACTTC
CASSFSGVYEQYF
>TRBV5-1|TRBJ2-1|-|many
TGCGCCAGCAGCTTGGGCTCCAGCCCTACTTACAATGAGCAGTTCTTC
CASSLGSSPTYNEQFF
>TRBV11-2|TRBJ2-1|TRBD2|many
TGTGCCAGCAGCCTACTAAGCGGGAGTGGGGGTGAGCAGTTCTTC
CASSLLSGSGGEQFF
>TRBV5-1|TRBJ2-1|TRBD2|many
TGCGCCAGCAGCTCTCTAGCGGGAGGTAGCTACAATGAGCAGTTCTTC
CASSSLAGGSYNEQFF
>TRBV20-1|TRBJ1-4|-|many
TGCAGTGCCTTTGGGGTTAATGAAAAACTGTTTTTT
CSAFGVNEKLFF
>TRBV11-2|TRBJ1-2|-|many
TGTGCCAGCAGCTTAGACCCATCATACTATGGCTACACCTTC
CASSLDPSYYGYTF
>TRBV5-1|TRBJ2-3|TRBD2|many
TGCGCCAGCAGCTTTCCCAGCGGGAACACAGATACGCAGTATTTT
CASSFPSGNTDTQYF
>TRBV20-1|TRBJ2-3|TRBD2|many
TGCAGTGCTAGAGATGAAAGGCGTAGCGGGGGCTTGTTAAATACGCAGTATTTT
CSARDERRSGGLLNTQYF
>TRBV20-1|TRBJ2-5|TRBD2|many
TGCAGTGCTAGAGCGGGGGGGGGCGAGACCCAGTACTTC
CSARAGGGETQYF
>TRBV5-1|TRBJ2-3|TRBD2|many
TGCGCCAGCAGCGCCGGGACTAGCATCACAGATACGCAGTATTTT
CASSAGTSITDTQYF
>TRBV5-1|TRBJ2-7|-|many
TGCGCCAGCAGCGTTACGGGACTCAAGTCCTACGAGCAGTACTTC
CASSVTGLKSYEQYF
>TRBV5-5|TRBJ2-1|-|many
TGTGCCAGCAGCCGCCCTCCAGGCCATGAGCAGTTCTTC
CASSRPPGHEQFF
>TRBV11-2|TRBJ1-4|-|many
TGTGCCAGCAGCTTTGAGTCGCCGGGACCAGACGAAAAACTGTTTTTT
CASSFESPGPDEKLFF
>TRBV20-1|TRBJ1-5|-|many
TGCAGTGCTAGAGCTCGCGGCCCTGATCAGCCCCAGCATTTT
CSARARGPDQPQHF
>TRBV10-3|TRBJ2-1|-|many
TGTGCCATCAGTGAGTATCAAGGGACTTCGCCATACAATGAGCAGTTCTTC
CAISEYQGTSPYNEQFF
>TRBV20-1|TRBJ2-5|-|-
TGCAGTGCTACCAACTCCGACGGTCAAGAGACCCAGTACTTC
CSATNSDGQETQYF
>TRBV19|TRBJ1-5|-|many
TGTGCCAGTAGTATCCCGACTCGCAATCAGCCCCAGCATTTT
CASSIPTRNQPQHF
>TRBV5-1|TRBJ1-1|-|few
TGCGCCAGCACCGAACAGGTAATGAACACTGAAGCTTTCTTT
CASTEQVMNTEAFF
>TRBV21-1|TRBJ2-7|-|many
TGTGCCAGCAGCTTTAGGGCGAGGGGGAAGGACTACGAGCAGTACTTC
CASSFRARGKDYEQYF
>TRBV5-5|TRBJ1-1|TRBD1|many
TGTGCCAGCAGCTTACTGACAGGGGTGAACACTGAAGCTTTCTTT
CASSLLTGVNTEAFF
>TRBV5-6|TRBJ1-2|-|once
TGTGCCAGCAGCTTGTGGGTAACCCCAAACTATGGCTACACCTTC
CASSLWVTPNYGYTF
>TRBV5-1|TRBJ1-1|-|many
TGCGCCAGCAGCTTGGGACCCGGACGGACAGAAGAAGCTTTCTTT
CASSLGPGRTEEAFF
>TRBV3-1|TRBJ2-3|TRBD2|many
TGTGCCAGCAGCCAAGAAGGGAGCGGGAGGGCATCACAGTATTTT
CASSQEGSGRASQYF
>TRBV20-1|TRBJ2-1|-|many
TGCAGTGCTAGAGGCGCTACCTACAATGAGCAGTTCTTC
CSARGATYNEQFF
>TRBV11-2|TRBJ1-1|-|many
TGTGCCAGCAGCTTACGTTCCCGCCGCTTGAACACTGAAGCTTTCTTT
CASSLRSRRLNTEAFF
>TRBV12-3/TRBV12-4|TRBJ2-2|TRBD2|many
TGTGCCAGCAGTTTCTTCAGGACTAGTAATAGGCCCGGGGAGCTGTTTTTT
CASSFFRTSNRPGELFF
>TRBV5-1|TRBJ1-2|-|many
TGCGCCAGCAGCTTGGATGTCCAGGGCCCCTCGGAAGGCTACACCTTC
CASSLDVQGPSEGYTF
>TRBV12-3/TRBV12-4|TRBJ2-1|TRBD2|many
TGTGCCAGCAGTTTACTACTAGCGGGAGTTGAGCAGTTCTTC
CASSLLLAGVEQFF
>TRBV6-5|TRBJ1-3|-|many
TGTGCCAGCAGTTACTCGAATGGGTTTCGCGGAAACACCATATATTTT
CASSYSNGFRGNTIYF
>TRBV5-1|TRBJ1-1|-|many
TGCGCCAGCAGCTTGGTTCCTGGGAACACTGAAGCTTTCTTT
CASSLVPGNTEAFF
>TRBV7-9|TRBJ1-1|TRBD1|many
TGTGCCAGCAGCTTAGCGGGGACAGGGGGCACTGAAGCTTTCTTT
CASSLAGTGGTEAFF
>TRBV14|TRBJ2-1|-|many
TGTGCCAGCAGCAGATCCGGAACAGGGCCCTACAATGAGCAGTTCTTC
CASSRSGTGPYNEQFF
>TRBV20-1|TRBJ2-7|-|many
TGCAGTGCTAGAGATCCGAGGGGAGGTATCTACGAGCAGTACTTC
CSARDPRGGIYEQYF
>TRBV3-1|TRBJ2-1|-|many
TGTGCCAGCAGCAAGGAAGCAGCACACAATGAGCAGTTCTTC
CASSKEAAHNEQFF
>TRBV20-1|TRBJ1-6|-|many
TGCAGTGCTGCCTCCGGGACACGGCTCGGGTCCCTCCACTTT
CSAASGTRLGSLHF
>TRBV6-6|TRBJ2-1|TRBD1|many
TGTGCCAGCAGTTACGATACAGGGGTTAGGAATGAGCAGTTCTTC
CASSYDTGVRNEQFF
>TRBV5-1|TRBJ2-2|-|many
TGCGCCAGCAGCTTGGATCCGGTCACCGGGGAGCTGTTTTTT
CASSLDPVTGELFF
>TRBV7-9|TRBJ1-1|TRBD1|many
TGTGCCAGCAGCTTAGAGGGGGCCACTGAAGCTTTCTTT
CASSLEGATEAFF
>TRBV20-1|TRBJ2-5|TRBD2|many
TGCAGTGCTAAAATCAGCGGGAGGGTAGAGACCCAGTACTTC
CSAKISGRVETQYF
>TRBV18|TRBJ1-1|-|many
TGTGCCAGCTCACCACAGGGGGGAGTAACTGAAGCTTTCTTT
CASSPQGGVTEAFF
>TRBV7-9|TRBJ2-2|-|many
TGTGCCAGCAGCCATGACAGGAACACCGGGGAGCTGTTTTTT
CASSHDRNTGELFF
>TRBV13|TRBJ2-3|TRBD2|-
TGTGCCAGCAGCTTAGGACGAAACGTAGCGGGGGGGAGCACAGATACGCAGTATTTT
CASSLGRNVAGGSTDTQYF
>TRBV7-2|TRBJ1-5|TRBD1|many
TGTGCCAGCAGCATCAGGGGGGGGCAGCCCCAGCATTTT
CASSIRGGQPQHF
>TRBV7-2|TRBJ1-5|-|many
TGTGCCAGCAGCATCAGGGTTGGTCAGCCCCAGCATTTT
CASSIRVGQPQHF
>TRBV15|TRBJ2-1|-|many
TGTGCCACCAGCAAGAGAGGTAGATGGGATGAGCAGTTCTTC
CATSKRGRWDEQFF
>TRBV15|TRBJ1-1|-|many
TGTGCCACCAGCCCAAGGCCGCCCGACAGGAGGAACACTGAAGCTTTCTTT
CATSPRPPDRRNTEAFF
>TRBV20-1|TRBJ1-1|-|many
TGCAGTGCTAGACTTGTAAAGGGGGTCCCAAACACTGAAGCTTTCTTT
CSARLVKGVPNTEAFF